Each of the 14 T cell receptor beta chains below was sequenced from the same sample in a study of CD8 T cells in Susac syndrome. Random-hexamer reverse transcription was applied to roughly 0.45 to 1 ug RNA. TCRdb re-called the immunoSEQ multiplex PCR reads through MiXCR, storing one row per CDR3 protein. Among 140,000 to 150,000 distinct CDR3 sequences listed, around 95% were seen once. Sequenced sample: CD4+ T cells from PBMCs. These receptors originate from a human donor with Susac syndrome.

This CDR3 reads CSATSGGYGTDTQYF. The CDR3 DNA is TGCAGTGCAACTAGCGGGGGCTATGGCACAGATACGCAGTATTTT. The V and J genes are TRBV20-1 and TRBJ2-3, with TRBD2 matching 11 bases. From germline, CDR1 is DFQATT and CDR2 SNEGSKA (reference sequence). The J segment lost 1 base and the V segment lost 6 bases, leaving 6 bases of the junction unmatched. The CDR3 loop spans 15 amino acids.

This clonotype is a singleton in its sample. The chain joins TRBV9 to TRBJ2-7, with D perhaps assigned TRBD1 or TRBD2 (5 bases each). Germline assignment: CDR1 SGDLS and CDR2 YYNGEE. The CDR3 sequence is 15 residues long. V lost 3 bases, J lost 7 bases, and 20 bases lay in between. DNA of the CDR3: TGTGCCAGCAGCGACCGGGACGCAATTACGGGGGAGCAGTACTTC. As protein: CASSDRDAITGEQYF.

The chain joins TRBV5-1 to TRBJ1-2; 7 bases align to TRBD1. Germline assignment: CDR1 SGHRS and CDR2 YFSETQ. The CDR3 contains 15 residues. V gave up 0 bases and J gave up 5 bases; unmatched junction bases: 7. CDR3 sequence (DNA): TGCGCCAGCAGCTTGGAACCAGGGGGGGGATATGGCTACACCTTC. Amino acid sequence: CASSLEPGGGYGYTF. Full variable domain (missing parts from reference TRBV5-1 and TRBJ1-2): KAGVTQTPRYLIKTRGQQVTLSCSPISGHRSVSWYQQTPGQGLQFLFEYFSETQRNKGNFPGRFSGRQFSNSRSEMNVSTLELGDSALYLCASSLEPGGGYGYTFGSGTRLTVV.

The V call is TRBV6-1, the J call TRBJ1-2, with D hard to call. V lost 4 bases to trimming and J lost 11 bases, with 17 bases between them. The germline V gene encodes CDR1 MNHNS and CDR2 SASEGT. This CDR3 comprises 13 residues. The CDR3 DNA sequence: TGTGCCAGCAGTGTAACATCCCGGGCCGAGTACACCTTC. Amino acid sequence: CASSVTSRAEYTF.

The rearrangement uses TRBV20-1 and TRBJ1-1; D is uncertain. The germline V and J ends were trimmed by 0 bases and 8 bases, with 16 bases remaining between them. The CDR3 extends over 14 amino acids. From germline, CDR1 is DFQATT and CDR2 SNEGSKA (reference sequence). The CDR3 coding sequence is TGCAGTGCTAGAGATCCACGGTATGGTCTCGAAGCTTTCTTT. This translates into CSARDPRYGLEAFF.

The CDR3 reads CASSVGQGRTDTQYF. The CDR3, as DNA: TGTGCCAGCAGTGTGGGGCAGGGAAGAACAGATACGCAGTATTTT. J is TRBJ2-3 and V is TRBV2, with D maybe TRBD1 (5 bases). Germline V CDR1 and CDR2: SNHLY, FYNNEI. The CDR3 is 15 amino acids. V lost 4 bases and J lost 3, with 14 bases in between.

J is TRBJ1-5 and V is TRBV3-1, with D hard to call. The CDR3 has 14 residues. The germline CDR1 and CDR2 sequences are LGHDT and YNNKEL (reference sequence). Trimming took off 3 bases at V and 5 bases at J, with 11 bases between the two ends. CDR3 residues: CASSHGGIHQPQHF. CDR3 DNA sequence: TGTGCCAGCAGCCACGGAGGGATACATCAGCCCCAGCATTTT.

This chain joins TRBV6-5 and TRBJ2-1; 9 bases map to TRBD2. The CDR3 is 14 amino acids. The V and J ends lost 5 bases and 5 bases, in that order; junction bases with no gene match: 4. Germline CDR1 and CDR2: MNHEY and SVGAGI. DNA for the CDR3: TGTGCCAGCAGTATAGCGGGAGTCAACAATGAGCAGTTCTTC. It specifies CASSIAGVNNEQFF.

The chain recombines TRBV24-1 with TRBJ2-1; 9 bases are shared with TRBD2. This CDR3 contains 14 residues. Germline V gene sequence: CDR1 KGHDR, CDR2 SFDVKD. V shed 3 bases and J 12 bases; nucleotides not matched to a gene: 8. The CDR3 protein is CATSDVAGGRGQFF. As DNA, the CDR3 is TGTGCCACCAGTGATGTCGCGGGGGGGCGGGGGCAGTTCTTC.

CDR3 nucleotide sequence: TGTGCCAGCAGCAGGGACCTGGGTGAAAAACTGTTTTTT. The encoded protein is CASSRDLGEKLFF. The chain is built from TRBV21-1 and TRBJ1-4; TRBD1, the table's D call, lacks a check against the DNA. TRBV21-1 is a known pseudogene. This CDR3 has 13 residues.

The chain couples TRBV12-3 or TRBV12-4 to TRBJ2-7, with D perhaps matching TRBD1 or TRBD2 (5 bases each). Trimming left V 6 bases short and J 3 bases short, with 18 bases between. The CDR3 runs to 15 residues. In nucleotides, the CDR3 is TGTGCCAGCAGGAGAGGGGCCCAGGGCATCTACGAGCAGTACTTC. Its translation: CASRRGAQGIYEQYF.

Regarding this clonotype: One junction end disagrees with the germline gene, perhaps due to a read error. The chain is built from TRBV5-1 and TRBJ2-4; 10 nucleotides agree with TRBD1. The germline V gene encodes CDR1 SGHRS and CDR2 YFSETQ. There are 12 residues in the CDR3. CDR3 protein: CASSSDRGLEAF. The CDR3 coding sequence is TGCGCCAGCAGCTCGGACAGGGGGTTAGAGGCATTC.

CDR3 coding DNA: TGTGCCAGCAGCCCCGGGGGGGGCCCCTACAATGAGCAGTTCTTC. It yields the protein CASSPGGGPYNEQFF. The chain uses TRBV9 and TRBJ2-1; 8 positions match TRBD2. CDR3 length equals 15 residues. Germline loops: CDR1 SGDLS, CDR2 YYNGEE. Germline trimming cut 4 bases from V and 2 bases from J; bases unmatched to any gene: 5. Full variable domain (missing parts from reference TRBV9 and TRBJ2-1): DSGVTQTPKHLITATGQRVTLRCSPRSGDLSVYWYQQSLDQGLQFLIQYYNGEERAKGNILERFSAQQFPDLHSELNLSSLELGDSALYFCASSPGGGPYNEQFFGPGTRLTVL.

The chain combines TRBV7-2 with TRBJ2-1; no clear D. Germline assignment: CDR1 SGHTA and CDR2 FQGNSA. Between the trimmed V and J ends, which lost 2 bases and 10 bases, there was a span of 15 bases. CDR3 length: 14 amino acids. CDR3 sequence: CASSLTPMVGEQFF. CDR3 in DNA: TGTGCCAGCAGCTTAACCCCAATGGTGGGGGAGCAGTTCTTC.